This T cell receptor (beta chain) was captured in a study of monozygotic twins with inflammatory bowel disease. Findings and limits, study-wide: Among T cells, the various subtypes were not distinguishable. For IBD patients, clonotypes shared with others were fewer than for healthy twins, especially with disease activity.

Whole blood, unsorted for T cells, was the source of total RNA. There were around 3.5 ug of total RNA used for each TCR library. Each CDR3 protein gets one entry in TCRdb, which reprocessed the 5' RACE reads and gives no DNA. The sample spans 200,000 to 250,000 distinct CDR3 sequences; the ten largest clones claim approximately 1.6%. A remark on this clonotype: Its antigen remains unidentified.

The sequence derives from a human donor with ulcerative colitis or Crohn's disease, or a healthy co-twin of an affected twin (not recorded which). The sample comprised blood.

CDR3 amino acids: CASSFMHSTDTQYF. The chain joins TRBV12-3 or TRBV12-4 to TRBJ2-3. The CDR3 covers 14 residues.